The clone carrying this TCR beta chain was detected only a few times. The V gene lost 8 bases and the J gene lost 4 bases, with 6 bases spanning the gap. The CDR3 loop spans 12 amino acids. These data are taken from a study of blood T cell repertoires in COVID-19. The overall study: T cells, B-cell-depleted T cells, or PBMCs provided the cDNA or gDNA that served as material.

Authors' methods: The authors estimated nucleated cell counts from reference gene primer amplification. Profiling relied on immunoSEQ multiplex PCR, and the TCRdb table lists in-frame clones only, not all of them. V and J calls and clone size are those listed in that table; D and trimming were worked out from the DNA. The sample has around 120,000 clones; over 80% are singletons. The rearrangement uses TRBV12-3 or TRBV12-4 and TRBJ1-6; D remains unclear. Specimen: peripheral blood. The TCR sequence derives from a woman in her seventies with acute or convalescent COVID-19. In nucleotides, the CDR3 is TGTGCCAGCCAGGATTATAATTCACCCCTCCACTTT. It yields the protein CASQDYNSPLHF.